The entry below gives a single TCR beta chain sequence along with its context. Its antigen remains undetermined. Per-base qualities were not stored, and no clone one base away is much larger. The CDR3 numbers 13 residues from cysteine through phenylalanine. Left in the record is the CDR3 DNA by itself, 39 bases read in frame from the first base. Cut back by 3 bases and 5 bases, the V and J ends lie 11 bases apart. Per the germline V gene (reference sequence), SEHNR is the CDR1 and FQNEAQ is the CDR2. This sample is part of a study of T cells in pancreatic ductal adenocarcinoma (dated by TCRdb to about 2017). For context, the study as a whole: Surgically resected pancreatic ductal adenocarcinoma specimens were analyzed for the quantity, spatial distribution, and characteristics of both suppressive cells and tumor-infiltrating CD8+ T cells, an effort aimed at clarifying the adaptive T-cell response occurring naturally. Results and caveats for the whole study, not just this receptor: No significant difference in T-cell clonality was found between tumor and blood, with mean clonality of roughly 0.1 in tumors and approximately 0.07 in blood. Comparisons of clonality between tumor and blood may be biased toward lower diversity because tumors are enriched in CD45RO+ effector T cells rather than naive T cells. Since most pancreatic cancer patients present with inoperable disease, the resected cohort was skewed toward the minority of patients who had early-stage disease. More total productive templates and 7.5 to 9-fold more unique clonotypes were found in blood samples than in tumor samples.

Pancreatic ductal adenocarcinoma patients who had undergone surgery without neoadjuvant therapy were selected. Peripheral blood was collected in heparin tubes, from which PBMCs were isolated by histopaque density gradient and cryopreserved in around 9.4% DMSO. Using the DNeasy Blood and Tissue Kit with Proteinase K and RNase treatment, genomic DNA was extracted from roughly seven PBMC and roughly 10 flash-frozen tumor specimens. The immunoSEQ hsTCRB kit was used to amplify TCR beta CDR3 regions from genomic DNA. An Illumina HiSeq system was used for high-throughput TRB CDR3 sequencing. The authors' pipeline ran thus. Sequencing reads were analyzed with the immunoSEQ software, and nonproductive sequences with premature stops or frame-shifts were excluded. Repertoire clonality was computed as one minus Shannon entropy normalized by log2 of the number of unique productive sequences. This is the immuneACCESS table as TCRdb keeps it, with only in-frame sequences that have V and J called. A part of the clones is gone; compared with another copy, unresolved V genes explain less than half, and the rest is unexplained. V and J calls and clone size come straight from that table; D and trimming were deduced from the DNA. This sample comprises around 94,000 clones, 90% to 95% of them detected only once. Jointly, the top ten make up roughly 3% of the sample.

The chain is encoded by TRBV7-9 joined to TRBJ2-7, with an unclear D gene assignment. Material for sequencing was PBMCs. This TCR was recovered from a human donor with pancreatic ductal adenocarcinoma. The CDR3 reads CASSFQPVHEQYF. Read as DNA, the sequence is TGTGCCAGCAGCTTTCAACCAGTCCACGAGCAGTACTTC.